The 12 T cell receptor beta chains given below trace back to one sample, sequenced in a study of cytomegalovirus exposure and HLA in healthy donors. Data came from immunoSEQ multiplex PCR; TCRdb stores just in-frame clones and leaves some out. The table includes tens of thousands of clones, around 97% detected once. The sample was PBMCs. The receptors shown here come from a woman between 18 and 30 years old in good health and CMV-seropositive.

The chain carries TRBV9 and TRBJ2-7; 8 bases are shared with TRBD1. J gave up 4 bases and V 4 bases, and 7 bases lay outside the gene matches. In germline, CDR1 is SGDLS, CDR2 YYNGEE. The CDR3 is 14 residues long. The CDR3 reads CASSTRDRQYEQYF. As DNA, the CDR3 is TGTGCCAGCAGCACCAGGGACAGGCAGTACGAGCAGTACTTC.

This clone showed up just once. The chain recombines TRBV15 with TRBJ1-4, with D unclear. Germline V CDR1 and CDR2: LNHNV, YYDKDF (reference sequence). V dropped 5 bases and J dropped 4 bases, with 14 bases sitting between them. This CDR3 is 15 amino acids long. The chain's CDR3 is CATSQSPGGNEKLFF. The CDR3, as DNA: TGTGCCACCAGCCAGTCCCCGGGAGGTAATGAAAAACTGTTTTTT.

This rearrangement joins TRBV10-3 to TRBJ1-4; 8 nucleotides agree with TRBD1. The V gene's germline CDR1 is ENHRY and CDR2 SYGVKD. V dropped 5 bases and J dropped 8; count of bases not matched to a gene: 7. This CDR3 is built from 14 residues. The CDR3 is CAISPQGVQEKLFF. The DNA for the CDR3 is TGTGCCATCAGTCCACAGGGGGTCCAGGAAAAACTGTTTTTT.

CDR3 loop: CASIDTGSGANVLTF. CDR3 in DNA: TGTGCCAGCATTGACACAGGATCTGGGGCCAACGTCCTGACTTTC. The chain has TRBV6-5 and TRBJ2-6, with a tentative D call TRBD1 (5 bases). Germline V gene lookup returns CDR1 MNHEY and CDR2 SVGAGI. Trimming cost V 7 bases and J 1 base, with 11 bases left between them. The CDR3 has 15 amino acids.

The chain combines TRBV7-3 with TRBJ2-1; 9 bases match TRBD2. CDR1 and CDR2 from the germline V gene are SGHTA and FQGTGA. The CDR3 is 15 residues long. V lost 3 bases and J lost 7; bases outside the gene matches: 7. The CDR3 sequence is CASSLLAGAGNEQFF. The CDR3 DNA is TGTGCCAGCAGCTTGTTAGCGGGAGCGGGGAATGAGCAGTTCTTC.

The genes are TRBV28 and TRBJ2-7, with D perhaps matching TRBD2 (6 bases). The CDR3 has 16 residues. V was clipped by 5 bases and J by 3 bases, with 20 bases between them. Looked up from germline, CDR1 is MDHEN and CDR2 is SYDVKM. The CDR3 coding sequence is TGTGCCAGCAGTAATCCTGCGGCTAGCGTGGTCTACGAGCAGTACTTC. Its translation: CASSNPAASVVYEQYF.

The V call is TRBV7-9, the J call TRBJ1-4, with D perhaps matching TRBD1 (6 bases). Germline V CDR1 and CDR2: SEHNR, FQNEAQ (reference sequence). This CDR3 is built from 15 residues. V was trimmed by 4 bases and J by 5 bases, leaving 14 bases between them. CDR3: CASSSRTAQNEKLFF. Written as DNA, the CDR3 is TGTGCCAGCAGCTCCCGGACAGCTCAAAATGAAAAACTGTTTTTT.

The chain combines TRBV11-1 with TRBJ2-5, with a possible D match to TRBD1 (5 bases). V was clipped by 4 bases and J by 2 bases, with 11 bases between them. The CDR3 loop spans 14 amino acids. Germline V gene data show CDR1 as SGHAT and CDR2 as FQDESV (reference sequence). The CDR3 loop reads CASSSRDSQETQYF. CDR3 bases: TGTGCCAGCAGCTCCAGAGACAGTCAAGAGACCCAGTACTTC.

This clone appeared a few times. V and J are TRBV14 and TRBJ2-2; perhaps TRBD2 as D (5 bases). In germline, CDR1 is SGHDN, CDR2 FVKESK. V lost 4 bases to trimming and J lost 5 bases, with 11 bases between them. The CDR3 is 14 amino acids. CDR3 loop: CASSPSGLTGELFF. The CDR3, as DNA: TGTGCCAGCAGCCCATCCGGACTTACCGGGGAGCTGTTTTTT.

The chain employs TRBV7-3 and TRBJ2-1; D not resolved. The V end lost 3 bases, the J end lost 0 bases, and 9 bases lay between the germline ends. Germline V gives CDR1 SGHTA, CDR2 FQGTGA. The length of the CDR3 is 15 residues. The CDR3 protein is CASSLTRSSYNEQFF. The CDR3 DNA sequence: TGTGCCAGCAGCTTGACTCGTAGCTCCTACAATGAGCAGTTCTTC.

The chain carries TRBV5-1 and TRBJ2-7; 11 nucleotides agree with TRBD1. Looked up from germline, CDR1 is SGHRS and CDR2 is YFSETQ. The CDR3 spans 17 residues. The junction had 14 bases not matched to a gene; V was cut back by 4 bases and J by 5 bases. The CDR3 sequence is CASSRKDRDRGFHEQYF. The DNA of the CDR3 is TGCGCCAGCAGCCGGAAGGACCGGGACAGGGGGTTCCACGAGCAGTACTTC.

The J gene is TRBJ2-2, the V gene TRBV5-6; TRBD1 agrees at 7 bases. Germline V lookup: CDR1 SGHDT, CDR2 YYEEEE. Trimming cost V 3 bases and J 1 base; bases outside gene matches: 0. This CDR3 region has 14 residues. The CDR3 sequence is CASSWTGNTGELFF. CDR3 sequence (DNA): TGTGCCAGCAGCTGGACAGGGAACACCGGGGAGCTGTTTTTT.